This T cell receptor beta chain was retrieved from a study of blood T cell repertoires in COVID-19. Looking at the study overall: Spain, Italy and the United States supplied samples that represented acute and convalescent COVID-19. The cDNA or gDNA used as material had been derived from T cells, B-cell-depleted T cells, or PBMCs.

Recruited during active infection, patients (from Seattle) were subsequently followed longitudinally. Trimming pared 4 bases from V and 3 bases from J, leaving 20 bases between. Germline V gives CDR1 SGHNT, CDR2 YYREEE (reference sequence). CDR3 size: 16 residues. Measured with immunoSEQ multiplex PCR; TCRdb has only the in-frame clones, and not every one. The repertoire has about 170,000 clones, roughly 80% of them found once; the top ten carry approximately 7.6%. The genes are TRBV5-4 and TRBJ2-7, with a weak D call TRBD2 (5 bases). The TCR sequence derives from a woman aged 80 or over with COVID-19, enrolled during active disease. Sequenced input: peripheral blood. The CDR3 region is CASSPSLTGNLYEQYF. The CDR3 DNA reads TGTGCCAGCAGCCCATCACTAACGGGGAACCTCTACGAGCAGTACTTC. The complete variable domain, with remaining parts taken from reference TRBV5-4 and TRBJ2-7, reads ETGVTQSPTHLIKTRGQQVTLRCSSQSGHNTVSWYQQALGQGPQFIFQYYREEENGRGNFPPRFSGLQFPNYSSELNVNALELDDSALYLCASSPSLTGNLYEQYFGPGTRLTVT.